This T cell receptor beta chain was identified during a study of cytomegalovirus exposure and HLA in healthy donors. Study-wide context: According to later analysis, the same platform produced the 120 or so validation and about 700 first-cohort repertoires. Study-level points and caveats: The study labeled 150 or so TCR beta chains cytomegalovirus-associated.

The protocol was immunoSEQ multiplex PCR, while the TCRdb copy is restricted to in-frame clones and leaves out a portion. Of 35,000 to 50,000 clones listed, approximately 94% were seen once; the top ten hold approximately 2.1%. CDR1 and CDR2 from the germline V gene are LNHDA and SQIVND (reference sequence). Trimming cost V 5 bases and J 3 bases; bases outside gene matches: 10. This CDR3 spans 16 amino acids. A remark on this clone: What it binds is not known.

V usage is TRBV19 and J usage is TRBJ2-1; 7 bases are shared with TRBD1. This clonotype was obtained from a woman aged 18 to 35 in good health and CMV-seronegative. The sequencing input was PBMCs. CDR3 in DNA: TGTGCCAGTAGTGGAACGACAGGGATAATCTACAATGAGCAGTTCTTC. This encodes CASSGTTGIIYNEQFF.